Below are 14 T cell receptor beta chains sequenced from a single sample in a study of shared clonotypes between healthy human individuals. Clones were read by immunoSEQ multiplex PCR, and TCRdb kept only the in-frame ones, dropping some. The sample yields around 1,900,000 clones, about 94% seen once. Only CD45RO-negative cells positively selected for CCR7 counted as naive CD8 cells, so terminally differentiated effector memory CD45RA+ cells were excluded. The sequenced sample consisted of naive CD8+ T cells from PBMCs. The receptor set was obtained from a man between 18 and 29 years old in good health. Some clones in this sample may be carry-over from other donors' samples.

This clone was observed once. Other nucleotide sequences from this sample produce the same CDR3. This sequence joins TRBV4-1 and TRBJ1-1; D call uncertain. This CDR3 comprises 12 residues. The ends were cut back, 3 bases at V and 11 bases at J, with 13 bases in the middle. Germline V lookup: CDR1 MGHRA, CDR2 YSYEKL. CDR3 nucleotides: TGCGCCAGCAGCCATGGGCCTCTGAGGGCTTTCTTT. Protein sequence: CASSHGPLRAFF.

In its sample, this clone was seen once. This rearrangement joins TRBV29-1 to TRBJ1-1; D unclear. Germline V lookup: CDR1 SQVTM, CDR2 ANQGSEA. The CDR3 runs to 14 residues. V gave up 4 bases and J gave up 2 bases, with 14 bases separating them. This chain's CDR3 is CSVGFRAPNTEAFF. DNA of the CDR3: TGCAGCGTTGGGTTTAGGGCCCCAAACACTGAAGCTTTCTTT.

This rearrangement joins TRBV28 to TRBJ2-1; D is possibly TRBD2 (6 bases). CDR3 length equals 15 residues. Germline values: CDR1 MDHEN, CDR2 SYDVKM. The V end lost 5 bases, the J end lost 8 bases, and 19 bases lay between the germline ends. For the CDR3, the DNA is TGTGCCAGCAGTCCGGATAGAGGAGGGTACTATGAGCAGTTCTTC. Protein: CASSPDRGGYYEQFF.

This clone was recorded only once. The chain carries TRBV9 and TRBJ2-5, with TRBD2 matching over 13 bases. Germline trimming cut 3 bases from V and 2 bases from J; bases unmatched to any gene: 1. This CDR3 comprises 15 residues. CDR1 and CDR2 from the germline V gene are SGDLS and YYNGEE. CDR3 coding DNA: TGTGCCAGCAGCGGGGGACTAGCGGGGCAAGAGACCCAGTACTTC. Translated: CASSGGLAGQETQYF.

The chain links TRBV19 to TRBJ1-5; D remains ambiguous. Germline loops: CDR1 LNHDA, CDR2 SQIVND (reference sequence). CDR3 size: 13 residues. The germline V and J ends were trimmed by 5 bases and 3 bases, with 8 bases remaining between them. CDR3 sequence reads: CASSGRDNQPQHF. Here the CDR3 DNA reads TGTGCCAGTAGTGGACGGGACAATCAGCCCCAGCATTTT.

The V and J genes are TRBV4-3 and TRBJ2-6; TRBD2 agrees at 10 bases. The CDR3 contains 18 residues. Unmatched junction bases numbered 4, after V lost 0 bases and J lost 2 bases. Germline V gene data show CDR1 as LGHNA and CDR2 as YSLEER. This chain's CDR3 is CASSQDLLAGAGANVLTF. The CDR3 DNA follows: TGCGCCAGCAGCCAAGATCTCCTAGCGGGAGCTGGGGCCAACGTCCTGACTTTC.

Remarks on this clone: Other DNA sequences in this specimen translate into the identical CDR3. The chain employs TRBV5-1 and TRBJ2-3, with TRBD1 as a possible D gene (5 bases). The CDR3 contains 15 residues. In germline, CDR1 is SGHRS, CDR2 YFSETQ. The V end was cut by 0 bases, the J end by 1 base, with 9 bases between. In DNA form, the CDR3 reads TGCGCCAGCAGCTTGGAGGGCAGGGGCACAGATACGCAGTATTTT. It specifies CASSLEGRGTDTQYF.

CDR3 coding DNA: TGTGCCAGCAGCCCCTACGGGCTAGCGGGAGAGGATACGCAGTATTTT. Translation: CASSPYGLAGEDTQYF. This chain links TRBV9 with TRBJ2-3; TRBD2 aligns across 10 bases. The CDR3 runs to 16 residues. Germline V gene data show CDR1 as SGDLS and CDR2 as YYNGEE. The trim removed 4 bases at V and 6 bases at J, leaving 11 bases unmatched. The variable domain in full, completed from reference TRBV9 and TRBJ2-3, reads DSGVTQTPKHLITATGQRVTLRCSPRSGDLSVYWYQQSLDQGLQFLIQYYNGEERAKGNILERFSAQQFPDLHSELNLSSLELGDSALYFCASSPYGLAGEDTQYFGPGTRLTVL.

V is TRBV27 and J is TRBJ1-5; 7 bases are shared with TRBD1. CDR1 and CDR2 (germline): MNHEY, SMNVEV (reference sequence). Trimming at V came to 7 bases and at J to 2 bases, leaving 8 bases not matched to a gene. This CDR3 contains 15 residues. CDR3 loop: CASNSGGQRNQPQHF. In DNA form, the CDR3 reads TGTGCCAGCAATTCAGGGGGGCAGCGCAATCAGCCCCAGCATTTT.

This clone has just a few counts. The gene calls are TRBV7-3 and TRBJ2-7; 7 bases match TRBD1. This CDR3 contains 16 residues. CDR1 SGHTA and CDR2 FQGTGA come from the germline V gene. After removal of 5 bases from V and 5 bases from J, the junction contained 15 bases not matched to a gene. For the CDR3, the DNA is TGTGCCAGCAGCCGAGGGGCCGGGACAGAAGGCCACGAGCAGTACTTC. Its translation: CASSRGAGTEGHEQYF.

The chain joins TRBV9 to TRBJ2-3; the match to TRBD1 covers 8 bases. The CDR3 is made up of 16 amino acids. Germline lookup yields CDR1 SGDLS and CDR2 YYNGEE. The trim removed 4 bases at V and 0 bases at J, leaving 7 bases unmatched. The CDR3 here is CASSPRTGRSTDTQYF. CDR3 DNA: TGTGCCAGCAGCCCCCGGACAGGGAGAAGCACAGATACGCAGTATTTT. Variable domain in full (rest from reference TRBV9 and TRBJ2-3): DSGVTQTPKHLITATGQRVTLRCSPRSGDLSVYWYQQSLDQGLQFLIQYYNGEERAKGNILERFSAQQFPDLHSELNLSSLELGDSALYFCASSPRTGRSTDTQYFGPGTRLTVL.

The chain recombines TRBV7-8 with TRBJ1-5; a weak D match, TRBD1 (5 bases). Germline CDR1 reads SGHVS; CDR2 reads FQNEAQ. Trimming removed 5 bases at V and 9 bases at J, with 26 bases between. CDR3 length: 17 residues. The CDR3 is CASSRFNLGDGVSPQHF. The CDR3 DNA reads TGTGCCAGCAGCCGCTTTAATTTGGGGGATGGGGTGTCGCCCCAGCATTTT.

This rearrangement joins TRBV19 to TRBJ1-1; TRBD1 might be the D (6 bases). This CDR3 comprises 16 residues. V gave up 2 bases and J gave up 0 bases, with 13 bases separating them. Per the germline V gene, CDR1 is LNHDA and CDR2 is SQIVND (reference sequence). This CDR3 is CASSITGFRVNTEAFF. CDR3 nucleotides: TGTGCCAGTAGTATAACAGGGTTTCGAGTGAACACTGAAGCTTTCTTT.

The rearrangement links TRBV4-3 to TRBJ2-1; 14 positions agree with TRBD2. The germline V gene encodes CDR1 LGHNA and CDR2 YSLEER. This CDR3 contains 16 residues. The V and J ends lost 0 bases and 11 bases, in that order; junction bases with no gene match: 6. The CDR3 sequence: CASSQDPTSGREKQFF. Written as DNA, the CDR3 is TGCGCCAGCAGCCAAGATCCGACTAGCGGGAGGGAAAAGCAGTTCTTC.